The rows below give T cell receptor beta chains drawn from one sample of a study of monozygotic twins with inflammatory bowel disease. Using the 5' RACE reads, TCRdb records one entry per CDR3 protein without DNA. Recorded here are about 420,000 distinct CDR3 sequences; the top ten clones represent more than 2%. What was sequenced was blood. The source of these receptors is a human donor with ulcerative colitis or Crohn's disease, or a healthy co-twin of an affected twin (not recorded which). Each CDR3 is given with its conserved first and last residue.

J: TRBJ2-7; length: 15; V: TRBV5-1; CDR3: CASSQEGNQGDEQYF
J: TRBJ2-7; length: 13; V: TRBV30; CDR3: CAWDPTGGDEQYF
J: TRBJ1-6; length: 14; V: TRBV9; CDR3: CASSLAEINSPLHF
J: TRBJ2-2; length: 17; V: TRBV2; CDR3: CASRKGMASRGAGELFF
J: TRBJ2-7; length: 12; V: TRBV7-2; CDR3: CASSSQGDEQYF
J: TRBJ2-7; length: 11; V: TRBV29-1; CDR3: CSGRQGGVQYF
J: TRBJ1-1; length: 13; V: TRBV2; CDR3: CASSEQFTTEAFF
J: TRBJ1-1; length: 13; V: TRBV3-1; CDR3: CASSQRGYTEAFF
J: TRBJ2-3; length: 16; V: TRBV7-9; CDR3: CASSSGTGSSTDTQYF
J: TRBJ1-2; length: 15; V: TRBV27; CDR3: CASSPRGQHNYGYTF
J: TRBJ2-2; length: 14; V: TRBV12-3/TRBV12-4; CDR3: CASRDGQYTGELFF
J: TRBJ1-2; length: 17; V: TRBV7-9; CDR3: CASSLVDRGIRSYGYTF
J: TRBJ2-2; length: 17; V: TRBV7-2; CDR3: CASSTVPGTLITGELFF
J: TRBJ1-2; length: 14; V: TRBV5-1; CDR3: CASDPGQGAYGYTF
J: TRBJ1-2; length: 17; V: TRBV7-2; CDR3: CASSLGRGGSQDYGYTF
J: TRBJ1-1; length: 13; V: TRBV12-3/TRBV12-4; CDR3: CASLPTVNTEAFF